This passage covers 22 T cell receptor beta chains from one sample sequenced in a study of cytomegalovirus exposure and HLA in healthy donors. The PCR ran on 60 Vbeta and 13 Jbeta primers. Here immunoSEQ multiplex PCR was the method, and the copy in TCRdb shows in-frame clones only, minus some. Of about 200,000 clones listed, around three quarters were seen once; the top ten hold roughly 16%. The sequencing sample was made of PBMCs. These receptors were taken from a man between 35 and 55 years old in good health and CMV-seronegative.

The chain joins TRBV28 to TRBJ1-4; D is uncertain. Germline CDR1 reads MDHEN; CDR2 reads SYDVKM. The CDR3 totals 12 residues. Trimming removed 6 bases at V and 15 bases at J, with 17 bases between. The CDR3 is CASSPRGLRVFF. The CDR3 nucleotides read TGTGCCAGCAGCCCGCGGGGTCTGCGAGTGTTTTTT.

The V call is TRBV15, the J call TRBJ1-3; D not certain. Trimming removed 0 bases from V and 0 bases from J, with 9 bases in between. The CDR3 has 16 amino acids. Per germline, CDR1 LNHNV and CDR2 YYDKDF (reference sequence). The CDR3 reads CATSRDPPSSGNTIYF. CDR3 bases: TGTGCCACCAGCAGAGATCCTCCCAGCTCTGGAAACACCATATATTTT.

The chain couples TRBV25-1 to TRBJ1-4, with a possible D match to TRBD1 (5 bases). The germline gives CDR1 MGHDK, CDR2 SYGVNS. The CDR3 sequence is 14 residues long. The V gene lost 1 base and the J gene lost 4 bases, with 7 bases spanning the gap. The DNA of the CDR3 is TGTGCCAGCAGTGAATCGGGACTTAATGAAAAACTGTTTTTT. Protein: CASSESGLNEKLFF. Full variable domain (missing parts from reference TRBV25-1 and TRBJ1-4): EADIYQTPRYLVIGTGKKITLECSQTMGHDKMYWYQQDPGMELHLIHYSYGVNSTEKGDLSSESTVSRIRTEHFPLTLESARPSHTSQYLCASSESGLNEKLFFGSGTQLSVL.

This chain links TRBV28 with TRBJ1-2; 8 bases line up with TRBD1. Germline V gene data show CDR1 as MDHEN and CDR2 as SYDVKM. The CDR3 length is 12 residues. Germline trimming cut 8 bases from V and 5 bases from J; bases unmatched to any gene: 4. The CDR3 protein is CASEGQDYGYTF. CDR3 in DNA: TGTGCCAGCGAGGGACAGGATTATGGCTACACCTTC.

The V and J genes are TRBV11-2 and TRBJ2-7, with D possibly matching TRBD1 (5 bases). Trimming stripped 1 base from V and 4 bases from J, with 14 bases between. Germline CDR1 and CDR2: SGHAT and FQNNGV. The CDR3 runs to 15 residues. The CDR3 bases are TGTGCCAGCAGCTTAGGTGCTAGTAGGGGTTACGAGCAGTACTTC. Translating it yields CASSLGASRGYEQYF.

The CDR3 protein is CASSHWLADNEQFF. The CDR3 bases are TGTGCCAGCAGCCACTGGCTAGCAGACAATGAGCAGTTCTTC. The chain links TRBV4-2 to TRBJ2-1, with D perhaps matching TRBD2 (5 bases). V gave up 3 bases and J gave up 5 bases, with 11 bases separating them. The CDR3 sequence is 14 residues long. Germline CDR1 LGHNA, CDR2 YNFKEQ.

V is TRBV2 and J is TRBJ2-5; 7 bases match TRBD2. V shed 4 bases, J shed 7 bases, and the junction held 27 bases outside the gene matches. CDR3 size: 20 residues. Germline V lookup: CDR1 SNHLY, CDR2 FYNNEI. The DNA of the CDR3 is TGTGCCAGCAGTGGCCAAAAATCTAGCGGTGAAACCTCCTCTTATATGACCCAGTACTTC. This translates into CASSGQKSSGETSSYMTQYF. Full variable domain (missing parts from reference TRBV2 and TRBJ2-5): EPEVTQTPSHQVTQMGQEVILRCVPISNHLYFYWYRQILGQKVEFLVSFYNNEISEKSEIFDDQFSVERPDGSNFTLKIRSTKLEDSAMYFCASSGQKSSGETSSYMTQYFGPGTRLLVL.

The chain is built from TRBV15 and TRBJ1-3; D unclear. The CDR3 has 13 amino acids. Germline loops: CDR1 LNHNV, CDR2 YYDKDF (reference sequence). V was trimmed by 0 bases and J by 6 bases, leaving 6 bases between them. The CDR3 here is CATSRDLENTIYF. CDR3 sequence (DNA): TGTGCCACCAGCAGAGATTTAGAAAACACCATATATTTT.

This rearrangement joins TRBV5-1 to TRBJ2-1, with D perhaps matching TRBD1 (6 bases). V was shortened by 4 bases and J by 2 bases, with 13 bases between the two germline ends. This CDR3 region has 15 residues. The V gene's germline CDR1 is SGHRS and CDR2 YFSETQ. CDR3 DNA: TGCGCCAGCAGCCGAACAGGGCTGACCTACAATGAGCAGTTCTTC. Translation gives CASSRTGLTYNEQFF.

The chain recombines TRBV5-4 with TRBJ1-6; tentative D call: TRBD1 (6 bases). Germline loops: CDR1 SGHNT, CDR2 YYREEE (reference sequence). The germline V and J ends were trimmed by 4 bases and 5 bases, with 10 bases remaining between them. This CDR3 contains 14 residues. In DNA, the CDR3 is TGTGCCAGCAGCCCAGGACAGCATAATTCACCCCTCCACTTT. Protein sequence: CASSPGQHNSPLHF. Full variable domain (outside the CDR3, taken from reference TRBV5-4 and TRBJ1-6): ETGVTQSPTHLIKTRGQQVTLRCSSQSGHNTVSWYQQALGQGPQFIFQYYREEENGRGNFPPRFSGLQFPNYSSELNVNALELDDSALYLCASSPGQHNSPLHFGNGTRLTVT.

The CDR3 sequence is CASSQTSGGPGELFF. In nucleotides, the CDR3 is TGCGCCAGCAGCCAGACTAGCGGGGGCCCCGGGGAGCTGTTTTTT. This rearrangement joins TRBV5-1 to TRBJ2-2, with TRBD2 matching over 12 bases. CDR3 length: 15 amino acids. Germline lookup yields CDR1 SGHRS and CDR2 YFSETQ. V lost 4 bases, J lost 6 bases, and 4 bases stayed unmatched.

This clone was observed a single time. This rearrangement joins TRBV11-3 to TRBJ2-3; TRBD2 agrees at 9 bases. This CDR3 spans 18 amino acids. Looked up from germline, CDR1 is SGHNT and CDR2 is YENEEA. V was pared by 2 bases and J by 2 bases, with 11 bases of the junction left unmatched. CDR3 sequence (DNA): TGTGCCAGCAGCTTACTTAGCGGGGGCACGACCCTCACAGATACGCAGTATTTT. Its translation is CASSLLSGGTTLTDTQYF.

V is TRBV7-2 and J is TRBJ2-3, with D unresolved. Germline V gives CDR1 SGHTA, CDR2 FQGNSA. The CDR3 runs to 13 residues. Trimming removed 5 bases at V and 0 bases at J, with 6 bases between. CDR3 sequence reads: CASSPESTDTQYF. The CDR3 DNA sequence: TGTGCCAGCAGCCCCGAGAGCACAGATACGCAGTATTTT.

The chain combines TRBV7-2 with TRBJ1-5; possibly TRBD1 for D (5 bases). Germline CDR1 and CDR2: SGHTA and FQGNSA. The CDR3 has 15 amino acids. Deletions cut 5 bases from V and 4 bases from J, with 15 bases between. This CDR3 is CASSPKWGGNQPQHF. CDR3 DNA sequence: TGTGCCAGCAGCCCTAAGTGGGGGGGAAATCAGCCCCAGCATTTT.

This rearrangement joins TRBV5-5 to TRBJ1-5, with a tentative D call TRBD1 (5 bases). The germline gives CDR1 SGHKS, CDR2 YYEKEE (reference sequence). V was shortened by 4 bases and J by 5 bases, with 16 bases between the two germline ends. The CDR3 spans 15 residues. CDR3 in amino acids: CASSRTGGIDQPQHF. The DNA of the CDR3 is TGTGCCAGCAGCCGAACGGGGGGAATAGATCAGCCCCAGCATTTT.

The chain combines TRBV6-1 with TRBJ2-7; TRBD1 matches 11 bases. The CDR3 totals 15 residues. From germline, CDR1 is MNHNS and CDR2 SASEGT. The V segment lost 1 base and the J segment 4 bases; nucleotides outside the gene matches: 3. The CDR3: CASSEGGQGVYEQYF. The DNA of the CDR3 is TGTGCCAGCAGTGAAGGGGGACAGGGGGTATACGAGCAGTACTTC.

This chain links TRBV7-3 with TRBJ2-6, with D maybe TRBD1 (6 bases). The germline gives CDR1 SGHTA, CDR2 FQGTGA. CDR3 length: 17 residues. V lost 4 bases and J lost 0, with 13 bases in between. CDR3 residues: CASSSLGQISGANVLTF. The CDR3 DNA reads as TGTGCCAGCAGCTCCCTCGGACAGATCTCTGGGGCCAACGTCCTGACTTTC.

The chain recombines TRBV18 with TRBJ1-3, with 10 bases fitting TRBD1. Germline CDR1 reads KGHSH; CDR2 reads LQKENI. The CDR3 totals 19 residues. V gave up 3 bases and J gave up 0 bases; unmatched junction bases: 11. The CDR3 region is CASSPRGQGLLISGNTIYF. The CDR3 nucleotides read TGTGCCAGCTCACCTCGGGGACAGGGGTTACTCATCTCTGGAAACACCATATATTTT.

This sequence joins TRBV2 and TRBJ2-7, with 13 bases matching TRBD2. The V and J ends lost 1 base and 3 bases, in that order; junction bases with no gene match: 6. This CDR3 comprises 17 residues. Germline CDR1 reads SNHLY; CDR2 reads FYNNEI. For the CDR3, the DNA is TGTGCCAGCAGTGAAGTTGGACTAGCGGGAGCCCACTACGAGCAGTACTTC. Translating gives CASSEVGLAGAHYEQYF.

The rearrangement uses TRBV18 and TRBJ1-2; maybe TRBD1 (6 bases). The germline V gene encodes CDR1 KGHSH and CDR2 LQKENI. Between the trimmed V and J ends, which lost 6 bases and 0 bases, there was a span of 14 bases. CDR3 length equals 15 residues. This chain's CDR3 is CASSEGVDPNYGYTF. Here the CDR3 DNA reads TGTGCCAGCTCTGAGGGGGTAGACCCTAACTATGGCTACACCTTC.

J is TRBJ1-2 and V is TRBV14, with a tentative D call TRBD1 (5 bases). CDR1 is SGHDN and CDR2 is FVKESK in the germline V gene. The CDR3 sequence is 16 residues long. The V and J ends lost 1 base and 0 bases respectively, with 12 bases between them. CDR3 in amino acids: CASSQAKTDANYGYTF. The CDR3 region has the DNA TGTGCCAGCAGCCAAGCCAAGACAGACGCTAACTATGGCTACACCTTC.

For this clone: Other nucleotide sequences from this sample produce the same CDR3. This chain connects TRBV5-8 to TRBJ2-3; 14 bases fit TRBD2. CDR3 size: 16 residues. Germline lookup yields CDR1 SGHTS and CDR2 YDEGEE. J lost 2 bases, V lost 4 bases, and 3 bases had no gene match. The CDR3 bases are TGTGCCAGCAGCCCGGGACTAGCGGGGGACACAGATACGCAGTATTTT. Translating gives CASSPGLAGDTDTQYF.